Sequencing of this TCR beta chain was carried out in a study of OX40 agonist ivuxolimab in advanced cancers. Study information: Among those treated, three patients had partial responses, one with hepatocellular carcinoma and two with cutaneous melanoma.

Study-level points and caveats: Among expanded peripheral T cells, antigen specificity went undetermined. Average numbers of expanded clones were greater in CD8+ T cells than in CD4+.

It was autoimmune disease history or systemic immunosuppression that excluded patients. Here immunoSEQ multiplex PCR was the method, and the copy in TCRdb shows in-frame clones only, minus some. The data show 55,000 to 70,000 clones, approximately 90% seen once. As for this clone: Its cognate antigen is unknown.

The source was CD4+ or CD8+ T cells sorted from blood, collected in a trial of the OX40 agonist ivuxolimab. This TCR came from an adult with an advanced solid tumor such as melanoma, head and neck, liver or kidney cancer.

The CDR3 loop reads CASNNNRVVTGELFF. The DNA for the CDR3 is TGTGCCAGTAACAACAACAGGGTTGTCACCGGGGAGCTGTTTTTT. This rearrangement joins TRBV19 to TRBJ2-2; maybe TRBD1 (6 bases). The CDR3 has 15 amino acids. V was cut by 7 bases and J by 4 bases, with 16 bases left in between. CDR1 and CDR2 from the germline V gene are LNHDA and SQIVND (reference sequence).